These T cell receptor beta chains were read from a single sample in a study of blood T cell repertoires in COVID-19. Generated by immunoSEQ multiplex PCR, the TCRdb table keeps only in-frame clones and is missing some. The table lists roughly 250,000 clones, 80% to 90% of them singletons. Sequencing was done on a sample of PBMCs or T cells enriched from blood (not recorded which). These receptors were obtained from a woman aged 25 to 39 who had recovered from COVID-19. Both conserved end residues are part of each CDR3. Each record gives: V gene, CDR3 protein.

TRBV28	CASKRGAVDNEQFF
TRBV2	CASRYSTTTSYEQYF
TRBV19	CASSITRSTEAFF
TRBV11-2	CASSSGQGWTGNTIYF
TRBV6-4	CASSDGLAGDEQFF
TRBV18	CASSTIQNYGYTF
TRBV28	CASSLPTGSKASGNTIYF
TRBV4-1	CASSRPGTGDREQYF
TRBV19	CASSIATGGSQPQHF
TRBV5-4	CASSPLAGGDSYEQYF
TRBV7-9	CASSTPGTGVEETQYF
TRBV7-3	CASSGGLSNEQFF
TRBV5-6	CASSWGQVSNQPQHF
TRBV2	CASSATGYGNTIYF
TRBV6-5	CASSSGTSVHNEQFF
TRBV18	CASSSGLAGTNTGELFF
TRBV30	CAWSDGVDSANNSPLHF
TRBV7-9	CASSSRGGRRDTQYF
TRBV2	CASSLRGLGTSGVNTQYF
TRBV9	CASSAQGNTEAFF
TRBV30	CAWSFTNDRISTDTQYF
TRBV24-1	CATSDLRGRGGNEQFF
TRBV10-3	CAISGEAASGSYEQYF
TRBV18	CASSSTLPGGSYEQYF
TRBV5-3	CARSSRTALLTDTQYF
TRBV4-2	CASSENPTGQNNSPLHF
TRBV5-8	CASKGWGLHEQFF
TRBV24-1	CATSDPTRSANYGYTF
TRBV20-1	CSARTRETYTF
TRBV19	CASSSTGTTYEQYF
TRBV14	CASSQGQGFGYTF
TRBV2	CASSEGPGGWQGAEQPQHF
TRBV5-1	CASSLAIQTGMNTEAFF